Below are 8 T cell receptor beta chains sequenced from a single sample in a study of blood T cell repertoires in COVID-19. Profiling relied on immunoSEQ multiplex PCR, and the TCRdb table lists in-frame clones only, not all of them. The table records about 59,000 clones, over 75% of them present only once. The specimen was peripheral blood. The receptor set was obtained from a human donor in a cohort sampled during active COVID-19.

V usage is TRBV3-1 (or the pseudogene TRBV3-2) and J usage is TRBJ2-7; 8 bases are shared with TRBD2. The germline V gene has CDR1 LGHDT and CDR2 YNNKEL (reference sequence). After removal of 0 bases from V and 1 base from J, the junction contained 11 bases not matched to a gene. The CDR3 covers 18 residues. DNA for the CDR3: TGTGCCAGCAGCCAAGATATGGGTAGCGGGGTGGTATCCTACGAGCAGTACTTC. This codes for CASSQDMGSGVVSYEQYF.

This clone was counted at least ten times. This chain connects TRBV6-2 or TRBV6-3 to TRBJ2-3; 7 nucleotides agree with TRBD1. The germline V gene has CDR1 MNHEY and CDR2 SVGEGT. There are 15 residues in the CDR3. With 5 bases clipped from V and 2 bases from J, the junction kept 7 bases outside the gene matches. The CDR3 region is CASSPPGQHTDTQYF. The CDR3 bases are TGTGCCAGCAGTCCCCCGGGACAGCACACAGATACGCAGTATTTT.

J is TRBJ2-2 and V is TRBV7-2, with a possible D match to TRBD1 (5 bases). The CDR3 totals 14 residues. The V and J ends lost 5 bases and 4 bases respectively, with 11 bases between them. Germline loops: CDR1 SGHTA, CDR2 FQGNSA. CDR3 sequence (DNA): TGTGCCAGCAGCCTCCGACAGTCCACCGGGGAGCTGTTTTTT. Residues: CASSLRQSTGELFF.

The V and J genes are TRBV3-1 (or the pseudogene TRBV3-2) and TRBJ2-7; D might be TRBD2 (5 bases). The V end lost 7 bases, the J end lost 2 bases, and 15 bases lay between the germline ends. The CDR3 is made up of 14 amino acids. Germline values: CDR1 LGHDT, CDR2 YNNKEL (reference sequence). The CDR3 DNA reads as TGTGCCAGCAACCGGGGAGCCGGAGCCTACGAGCAGTACTTC. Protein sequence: CASNRGAGAYEQYF.

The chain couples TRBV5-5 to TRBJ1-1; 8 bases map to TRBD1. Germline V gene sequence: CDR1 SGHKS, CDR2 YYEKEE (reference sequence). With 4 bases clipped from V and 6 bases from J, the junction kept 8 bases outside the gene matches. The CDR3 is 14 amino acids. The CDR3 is CASSLWTGLAEAFF. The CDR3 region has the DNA TGTGCCAGCAGCCTATGGACAGGGCTCGCTGAAGCTTTCTTT.

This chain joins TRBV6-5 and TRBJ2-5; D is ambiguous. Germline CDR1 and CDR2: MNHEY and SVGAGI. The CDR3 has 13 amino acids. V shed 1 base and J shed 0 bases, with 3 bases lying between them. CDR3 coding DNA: TGTGCCAGCAGTTACTTAAACCAAGAGACCCAGTACTTC. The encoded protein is CASSYLNQETQYF.

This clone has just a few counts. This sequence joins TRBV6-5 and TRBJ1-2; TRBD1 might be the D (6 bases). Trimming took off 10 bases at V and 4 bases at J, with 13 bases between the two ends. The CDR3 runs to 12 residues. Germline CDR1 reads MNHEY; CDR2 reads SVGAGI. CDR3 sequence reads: CANYRDGYGYTF. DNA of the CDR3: TGTGCCAACTACAGGGACGGCTATGGCTACACCTTC.

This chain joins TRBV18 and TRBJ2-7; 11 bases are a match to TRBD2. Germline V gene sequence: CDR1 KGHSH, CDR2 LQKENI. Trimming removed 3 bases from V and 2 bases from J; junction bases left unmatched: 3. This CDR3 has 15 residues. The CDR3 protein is CASSPGLAEAYEQYF. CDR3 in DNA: TGTGCCAGCTCACCGGGACTAGCGGAGGCCTACGAGCAGTACTTC.